Each of the 21 T cell receptor beta chains below was sequenced from the same sample in a study of cytomegalovirus exposure and HLA in healthy donors. Amplification used 60 Vbeta primers and 13 Jbeta primers. The assay was immunoSEQ multiplex PCR, and TCRdb's table has in-frame clones only and misses some. The data contain around 180,000 clones, roughly 80% of them singletons. Sequencing used PBMCs. These receptors were collected from a boy aged 5 to 17 in good health and CMV-seronegative.

This clone was recorded a few times. The chain joins TRBV6-6 to TRBJ1-1; a weak D match, TRBD1 (6 bases). Per germline, CDR1 MNHNY and CDR2 SVGAGI (reference sequence). V was cut by 11 bases and J by 5 bases, with 12 bases left in between. The CDR3 is made up of 11 amino acids. Here the CDR3 reads CASQQGTEAFF. CDR3 in DNA: TGTGCCTCCCAACAGGGAACTGAAGCTTTCTTT.

This chain uses TRBV29-1 with TRBJ2-2; 8 bases are shared with TRBD2. Germline assignment: CDR1 SQVTM and CDR2 ANQGSEA. CDR3 size: 14 residues. With V trimmed by 3 bases and J by 5 bases, 5 bases remained unmatched. The DNA for the CDR3 is TGCAGCGTTGACGGGGGACTAGGGACCGGGGAGCTGTTTTTT. Protein product: CSVDGGLGTGELFF.

The V gene is TRBV9, the J gene TRBJ2-7, with D perhaps matching TRBD2 (5 bases). Germline V gene lookup returns CDR1 SGDLS and CDR2 YYNGEE. The CDR3 totals 14 residues. Between the trimmed V and J ends, which lost 6 bases and 5 bases, there was a span of 18 bases. DNA for the CDR3: TGTGCCAGCACGCCGGGGAGCAAGCTCGACGAGCAGTACTTC. Translating gives CASTPGSKLDEQYF. Full variable domain (remainder filled in from reference TRBV9 and TRBJ2-7): DSGVTQTPKHLITATGQRVTLRCSPRSGDLSVYWYQQSLDQGLQFLIQYYNGEERAKGNILERFSAQQFPDLHSELNLSSLELGDSALYFCASTPGSKLDEQYFGPGTRLTVT.

V gene TRBV4-1 combines with J gene TRBJ1-1; D remains ambiguous. Trimming removed 4 bases at V and 6 bases at J, with 15 bases between. This CDR3 comprises 14 residues. The germline V gene encodes CDR1 MGHRA and CDR2 YSYEKL. The CDR3 nucleotides are TGCGCCAGCAGCCCATGGGTGACTCGGGCTGAAGCTTTCTTT. Encoded protein: CASSPWVTRAEAFF.

V is TRBV25-1 and J is TRBJ1-3; TRBD1 matches 7 bases. This CDR3 has 15 amino acids. The germline V gene has CDR1 MGHDK and CDR2 SYGVNS. V lost 5 bases, J lost 4 bases, and 8 bases stayed unmatched. This chain's CDR3 is CASSRRSTGGNTIYF. In DNA form, the CDR3 reads TGTGCCAGCAGTCGAAGGTCGACAGGGGGAAACACCATATATTTT. Variable domain in full (rest from reference TRBV25-1 and TRBJ1-3): EADIYQTPRYLVIGTGKKITLECSQTMGHDKMYWYQQDPGMELHLIHYSYGVNSTEKGDLSSESTVSRIRTEHFPLTLESARPSHTSQYLCASSRRSTGGNTIYFGEGSWLTVV.

The chain joins TRBV11-2 to TRBJ2-2, with D uncertain. The V gene's germline CDR1 is SGHAT and CDR2 FQNNGV. Deletions cut 0 bases from V and 5 bases from J, with 4 bases between. There are 13 residues in the CDR3. CDR3 nucleotide sequence: TGTGCCAGCAGCTTAGATCCAACCGGGGAGCTGTTTTTT. It translates to CASSLDPTGELFF.

V is TRBV9 and J is TRBJ2-3, with 9 bases matching TRBD2. The CDR3 runs 16 residues. Trimming cost V 3 bases and J 1 base; bases outside gene matches: 6. Germline assignment: CDR1 SGDLS and CDR2 YYNGEE. In nucleotides, the CDR3 is TGTGCCAGCAGCGCTCGGACTAGCGTCCGCACAGATACGCAGTATTTT. Its translation is CASSARTSVRTDTQYF.

This clone has only one observation. The V gene is TRBV4-1, the J gene TRBJ1-3, with 8 bases identical to TRBD1. The germline V gene encodes CDR1 MGHRA and CDR2 YSYEKL. The CDR3 extends over 16 amino acids. The junction had 4 bases not matched to a gene; V was cut back by 1 base and J by 2 bases. The CDR3 DNA follows: TGCGCCAGCAGCCAAGCTCAGGGGGCTCCTGGAAACACCATATATTTT. Protein: CASSQAQGAPGNTIYF.

Written as DNA, the CDR3 is TGTGCCAGCAGCCAGGGACTCGGGTACGAGCAGTACTTC. Residues: CASSQGLGYEQYF. The chain links TRBV5-5 to TRBJ2-7; D is possibly TRBD2 (6 bases). Germline V gene sequence: CDR1 SGHKS, CDR2 YYEKEE (reference sequence). This CDR3 contains 13 residues. Between the trimmed V and J ends, which lost 4 bases and 4 bases, there was a span of 12 bases.

This chain uses TRBV6-1 with TRBJ2-3; 8 bases match TRBD2. The germline CDR1 and CDR2 sequences are MNHNS and SASEGT. Unmatched junction bases numbered 5, after V lost 4 bases and J lost 2 bases. The CDR3 length is 15 residues. The CDR3 nucleotides read TGTGCCAGCAGTGCCCTTAGCGGGAACACAGATACGCAGTATTTT. Its protein is CASSALSGNTDTQYF.

The J gene is TRBJ2-2, the V gene TRBV27; 14 nucleotides agree with TRBD2. The trim removed 10 bases at V and 4 bases at J, leaving 11 bases unmatched. CDR1 and CDR2 (germline): MNHEY, SMNVEV (reference sequence). CDR3 length: 17 amino acids. The CDR3 DNA reads as TGTGCCACCCGAACCCGACTAGCGGGAGGGAGCACCGGGGAGCTGTTTTTT. Protein sequence: CATRTRLAGGSTGELFF.

V usage is TRBV19 and J usage is TRBJ1-2, with a tentative D call TRBD1 (5 bases). Trimming left V 2 bases short and J 8 bases short, with 15 bases between. Germline V gene data show CDR1 as LNHDA and CDR2 as SQIVND (reference sequence). This CDR3 spans 14 amino acids. The CDR3 sequence is CASSISSAGYGYTF. CDR3 nucleotide sequence: TGTGCCAGTAGTATAAGTTCGGCAGGGTACGGCTACACCTTC.

This chain connects TRBV4-3 to TRBJ1-3; TRBD1 matches at 7 bases. Per germline, CDR1 LGHNA and CDR2 YSLEER. CDR3 size: 15 residues. J gave up 1 base and V 4 bases, and 4 bases lay outside the gene matches. For the CDR3, the DNA is TGCGCCAGCAGCCCATCGGGACAGTCTGGAAACACCATATATTTT. This gives the protein CASSPSGQSGNTIYF.

The genes are TRBV27 and TRBJ1-2; perhaps TRBD1 as D (6 bases). Trimming removed 2 bases at V and 3 bases at J, with 10 bases between. Looked up from germline, CDR1 is MNHEY and CDR2 is SMNVEV (reference sequence). The CDR3 length is 14 residues. The CDR3 DNA follows: TGTGCCAGCAGTTTAGTACAGGGCTACTATGGCTACACCTTC. As protein: CASSLVQGYYGYTF.

This clone was seen just once. The rearrangement joins TRBV12-5 to TRBJ1-1; D may be TRBD1 (5 bases). Trimming shortened V by 2 bases and J by 4 bases, and 14 bases separated the two germline ends. CDR1 and CDR2 from the germline V gene are LGHNT and FRNRAP. The CDR3 has 15 residues. CDR3 residues: CASGLTHGGGTEAFF. CDR3 DNA sequence: TGTGCTAGTGGTTTGACCCACGGGGGAGGCACTGAAGCTTTCTTT.

The chain employs TRBV15 and TRBJ1-2; D gene ambiguous. V lost 0 bases to trimming and J lost 4 bases, with 9 bases between them. Per the germline V gene, CDR1 is LNHNV and CDR2 is YYDKDF (reference sequence). This CDR3 is 14 amino acids long. The CDR3 nucleotides are TGTGCCACCAGCAGAGATATGGGCAGCTATGGCTACACCTTC. Translation: CATSRDMGSYGYTF.

The chain joins TRBV5-6 to TRBJ2-1; 7 bases agree with TRBD1. The CDR3 contains 15 residues. From germline, CDR1 is SGHDT and CDR2 YYEEEE. With 1 base clipped from V and 2 bases from J, the junction kept 3 bases outside the gene matches. The CDR3 sequence is CASSLWDSTYNEQFF. In DNA, the CDR3 is TGTGCCAGCAGCTTGTGGGACAGTACCTACAATGAGCAGTTCTTC.

The J gene is TRBJ1-6, the V gene TRBV25-1; D not certain. Trimming pared 4 bases from V and 8 bases from J, leaving 9 bases between. Germline CDR1 reads MGHDK; CDR2 reads SYGVNS. The CDR3 runs to 13 residues. DNA of the CDR3: TGTGCCAGCAGTGGTCCGGACTATTCACCCCTCCACTTT. Translating it yields CASSGPDYSPLHF.

The chain combines TRBV5-4 with TRBJ2-4, with 13 bases that match TRBD2. V shed 4 bases and J 0 bases; nucleotides not matched to a gene: 10. CDR3 length: 19 amino acids. The germline V gene has CDR1 SGHNT and CDR2 YYREEE (reference sequence). The CDR3 sequence: CASSVTSGGPSVAKNIQYF. CDR3 nucleotides: TGTGCCAGCAGCGTGACTAGCGGGGGGCCTTCCGTAGCCAAAAACATTCAGTACTTC. The full variable domain, rest sourced from reference TRBV5-4 and TRBJ2-4, is ETGVTQSPTHLIKTRGQQVTLRCSSQSGHNTVSWYQQALGQGPQFIFQYYREEENGRGNFPPRFSGLQFPNYSSELNVNALELDDSALYLCASSVTSGGPSVAKNIQYFGAGTRLSVL.

This chain links TRBV30 with TRBJ2-7, with TRBD1 matching 9 bases. The germline V gene has CDR1 GTSNPN and CDR2 SVGIG (reference sequence). The CDR3 spans 16 residues. V shed 0 bases, J shed 0 bases, and the junction held 6 bases outside the gene matches. The DNA of the CDR3 is TGTGCCTGGAGTGTCTCGGACAGGGGACCCTCCTACGAGCAGTACTTC. This gives the protein CAWSVSDRGPSYEQYF.

The chain is built from TRBV6-6 and TRBJ1-2; no firm D call. This CDR3 has 12 residues. Germline CDR1 reads MNHNY; CDR2 reads SVGAGI (reference sequence). V was pared by 8 bases and J by 4 bases, with 11 bases between. The CDR3 coding sequence is TGTGCCAGCTTCCCAGGAACCTATGGCTACACCTTC. It yields the protein CASFPGTYGYTF.